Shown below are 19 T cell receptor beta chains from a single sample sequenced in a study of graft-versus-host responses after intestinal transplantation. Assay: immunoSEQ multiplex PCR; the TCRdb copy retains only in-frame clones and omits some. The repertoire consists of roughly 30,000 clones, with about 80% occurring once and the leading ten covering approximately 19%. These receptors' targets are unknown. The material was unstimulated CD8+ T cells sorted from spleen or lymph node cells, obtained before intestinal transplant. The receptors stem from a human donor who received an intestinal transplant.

CDR3 region: CASSPLLTSSHEQFF. The CDR3, as DNA: TGTGCCAGCAGCCCCCTCTTAACTAGTAGCCATGAGCAGTTCTTC. The chain couples TRBV5-6 to TRBJ2-1; a weak D match, TRBD2 (5 bases). CDR3 length: 15 amino acids. CDR1 is SGHDT and CDR2 is YYEEEE in the germline V gene. V shed 4 bases and J shed 8 bases, with 19 bases lying between them.

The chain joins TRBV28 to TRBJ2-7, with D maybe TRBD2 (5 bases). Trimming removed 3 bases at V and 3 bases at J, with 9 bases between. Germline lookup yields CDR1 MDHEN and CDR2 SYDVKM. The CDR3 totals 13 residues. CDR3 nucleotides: TGTGCCAGCAGTTTCGGACTCCGCTACGAGCAGTACTTC. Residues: CASSFGLRYEQYF.

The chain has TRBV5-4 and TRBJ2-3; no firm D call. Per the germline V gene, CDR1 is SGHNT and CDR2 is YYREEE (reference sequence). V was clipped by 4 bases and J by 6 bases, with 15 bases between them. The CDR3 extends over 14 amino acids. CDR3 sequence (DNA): TGTGCCAGCAGCCTGGGCAAGCGTCCCGATACGCAGTATTTT. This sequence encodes CASSLGKRPDTQYF.

CDR3 DNA: TGTGCCAGCAGCTTAGGCGTGACATTATACGAGCAGTACTTC. This codes for CASSLGVTLYEQYF. This chain connects TRBV7-9 to TRBJ2-7; no reliable D call. V was cut by 1 base and J by 4 bases, with 11 bases left in between. Germline V gives CDR1 SEHNR, CDR2 FQNEAQ (reference sequence). The CDR3 has 14 amino acids.

CDR3 region: CASSLSLGARGYTF. The CDR3 DNA reads as TGTGCCAGCAGTTTAAGTCTGGGGGCGCGGGGCTACACCTTC. The rearrangement links TRBV28 to TRBJ1-2, with D possibly being TRBD1 (6 bases). This CDR3 is 14 amino acids long. CDR1 is MDHEN and CDR2 is SYDVKM in the germline V gene. Trimming removed 2 bases from V and 8 bases from J, with 15 bases in between.

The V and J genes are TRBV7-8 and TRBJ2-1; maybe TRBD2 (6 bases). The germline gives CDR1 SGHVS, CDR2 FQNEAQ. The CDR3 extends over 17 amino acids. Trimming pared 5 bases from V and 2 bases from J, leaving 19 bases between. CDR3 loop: CASSHLERSGAYNEQFF. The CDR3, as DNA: TGTGCCAGCAGCCACCTAGAACGTAGCGGAGCCTACAATGAGCAGTTCTTC.

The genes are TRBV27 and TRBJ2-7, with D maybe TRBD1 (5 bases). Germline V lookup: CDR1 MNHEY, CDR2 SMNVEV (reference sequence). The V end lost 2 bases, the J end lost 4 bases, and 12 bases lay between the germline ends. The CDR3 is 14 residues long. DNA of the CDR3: TGTGCCAGCAGTTTAACTGGACACCTTTACGAGCAGTACTTC. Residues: CASSLTGHLYEQYF.

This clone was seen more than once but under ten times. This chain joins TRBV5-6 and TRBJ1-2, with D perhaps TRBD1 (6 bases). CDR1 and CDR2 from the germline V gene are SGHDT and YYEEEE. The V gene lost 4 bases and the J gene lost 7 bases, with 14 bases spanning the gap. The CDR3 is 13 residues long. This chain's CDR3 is CASSMLQGSGYTF. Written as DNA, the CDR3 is TGTGCCAGCAGCATGCTACAGGGTAGTGGCTACACCTTC.

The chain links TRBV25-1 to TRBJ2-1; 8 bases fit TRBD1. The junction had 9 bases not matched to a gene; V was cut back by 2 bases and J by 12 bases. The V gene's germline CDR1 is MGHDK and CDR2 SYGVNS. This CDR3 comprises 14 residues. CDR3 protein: CASSELAGGWGQFF. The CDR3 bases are TGTGCCAGCAGTGAACTTGCAGGGGGCTGGGGGCAGTTCTTC.

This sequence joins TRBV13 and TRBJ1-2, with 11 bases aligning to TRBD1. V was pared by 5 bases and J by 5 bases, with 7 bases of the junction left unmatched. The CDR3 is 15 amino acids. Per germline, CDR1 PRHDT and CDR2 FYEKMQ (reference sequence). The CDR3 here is CASSLEDRGLYGYTF. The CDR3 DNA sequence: TGTGCCAGCAGCCTGGAGGACAGGGGGCTGTATGGCTACACCTTC.

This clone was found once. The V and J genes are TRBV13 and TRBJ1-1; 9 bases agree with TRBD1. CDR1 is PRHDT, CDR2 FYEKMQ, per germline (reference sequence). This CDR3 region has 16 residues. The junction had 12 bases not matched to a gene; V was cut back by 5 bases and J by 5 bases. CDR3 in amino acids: CASSRGTGFMRTEAFF. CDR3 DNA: TGTGCCAGCAGCCGAGGGACAGGGTTTATGAGGACTGAAGCTTTCTTT.

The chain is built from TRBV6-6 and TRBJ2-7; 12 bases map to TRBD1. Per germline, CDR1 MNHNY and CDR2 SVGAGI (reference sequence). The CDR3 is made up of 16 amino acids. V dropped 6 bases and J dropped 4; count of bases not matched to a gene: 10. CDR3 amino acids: CASSLPGTGGGYEQYF. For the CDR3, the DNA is TGTGCCAGCAGCTTACCCGGGACAGGGGGCGGTTACGAGCAGTACTTC.

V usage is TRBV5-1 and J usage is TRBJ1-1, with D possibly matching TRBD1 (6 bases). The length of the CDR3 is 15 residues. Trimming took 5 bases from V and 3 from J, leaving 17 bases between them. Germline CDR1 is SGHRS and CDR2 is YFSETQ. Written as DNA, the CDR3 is TGCGCCAGCAGTTCGGCGTTGGGGGCGGACACTGAAGCTTTCTTT. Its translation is CASSSALGADTEAFF.

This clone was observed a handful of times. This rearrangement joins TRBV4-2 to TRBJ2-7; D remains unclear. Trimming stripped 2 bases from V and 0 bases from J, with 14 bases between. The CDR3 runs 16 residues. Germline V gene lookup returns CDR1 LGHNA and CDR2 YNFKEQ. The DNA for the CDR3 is TGTGCCAGCAGCCAAAACAGTGTCCTAAGCTCCTACGAGCAGTACTTC. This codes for CASSQNSVLSSYEQYF.

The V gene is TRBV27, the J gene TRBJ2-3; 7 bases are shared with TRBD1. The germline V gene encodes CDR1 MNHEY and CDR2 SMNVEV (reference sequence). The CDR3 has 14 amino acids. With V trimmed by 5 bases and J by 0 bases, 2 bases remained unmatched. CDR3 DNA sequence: TGTGCCAGCAGTCGGACAGGTAGCACAGATACGCAGTATTTT. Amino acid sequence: CASSRTGSTDTQYF.

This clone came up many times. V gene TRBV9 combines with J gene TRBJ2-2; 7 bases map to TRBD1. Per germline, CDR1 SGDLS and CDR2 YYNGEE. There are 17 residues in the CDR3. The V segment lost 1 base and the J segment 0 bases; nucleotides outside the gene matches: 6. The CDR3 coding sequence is TGTGCCAGCAGCGTAAAGAGGGACAGCCCGAACACCGGGGAGCTGTTTTTT. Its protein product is CASSVKRDSPNTGELFF.

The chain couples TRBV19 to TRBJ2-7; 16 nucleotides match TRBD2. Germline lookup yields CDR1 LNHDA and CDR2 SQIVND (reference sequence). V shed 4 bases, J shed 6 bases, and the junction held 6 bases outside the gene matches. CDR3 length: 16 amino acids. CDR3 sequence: CASSTGLAGGLAEQYF. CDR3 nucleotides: TGTGCCAGTAGTACGGGACTAGCGGGAGGGCTGGCCGAGCAGTACTTC.

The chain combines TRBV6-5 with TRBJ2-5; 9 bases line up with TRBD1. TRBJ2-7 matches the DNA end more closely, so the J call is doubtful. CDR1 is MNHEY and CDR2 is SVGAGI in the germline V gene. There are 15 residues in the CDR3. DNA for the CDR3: TGTGCCAGCAGTTACTCGACGGGACAGGGAAACGAGCAGTACTTC. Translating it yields CASSYSTGQGNEQYF.

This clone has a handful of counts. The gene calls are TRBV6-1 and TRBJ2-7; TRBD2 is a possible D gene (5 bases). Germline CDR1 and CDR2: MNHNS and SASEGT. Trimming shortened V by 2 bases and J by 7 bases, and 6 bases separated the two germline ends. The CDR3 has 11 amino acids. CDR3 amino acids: CASSEWREQYF. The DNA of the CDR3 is TGTGCCAGCAGTGAATGGAGGGAGCAGTACTTC.